Listed here is a single T cell receptor (beta chain). The antigen is undetermined. The data originate from a study of T cell responses to AZD1222 COVID-19 vaccine. Per germline, CDR1 MNHEY and CDR2 SMNVEV (reference sequence). There are 16 residues in the CDR3. V lost 5 bases, J lost 5 bases, and 8 bases stayed unmatched. General study findings and limits: Donors, mostly white British, included more females; clonal diversity was possibly underestimated. Recipients of AZD1222 seropositive at baseline numbered only 5 to 7. In the spike-specific TCR repertoire, nearly half reportedly target unmutated variant regions.

Using immunoSEQ multiplex PCR, the repertoire was profiled, and TCRdb retains in-frame clones only, with some absent. The table has hundreds of thousands of clones, 85% to 95% seen once. The chain employs TRBV27 and TRBJ1-5, with TRBD1 identical over 11 bases. This clonotype was sampled from an adult who received the AZD1222 COVID-19 vaccine. Here the sequenced sample was peripheral blood, taken 28 days after the second AZD1222 dose. This CDR3 is CASSPQGQGEYQPQHF. The CDR3 nucleotides are TGTGCCAGCAGTCCCCAGGGACAGGGGGAATATCAGCCCCAGCATTTT.